The 19 T cell receptor beta chains reported below all come from one sample, sequenced in a study of blood T cell repertoires in COVID-19. Sequencing used immunoSEQ multiplex PCR; TCRdb keeps in-frame clones, though not all of them. Of fewer than 400,000 clones in the sample, roughly 85% were seen once. Material for sequencing was PBMCs or T cells enriched from blood (not recorded which). The receptor source for this set is a young man who had recovered from COVID-19.

As to this clone: One end of the junction fails to match germline, which may point to a read error. The chain links TRBV23-1 to TRBJ1-2; possible D gene TRBD1, 6 bases. TRBV23-1 falls under the ORF class, with uncertain function. The length of the CDR3 is 12 residues. CDR3 in amino acids: CASSRPTTGGFF. The CDR3, as DNA: TGCGCCAGCAGTCGACCGACGACAGGCGGCTTCTTC.

The chain recombines TRBV19 with TRBJ2-1; TRBD1 matches 7 bases. The V gene's germline CDR1 is LNHDA and CDR2 SQIVND (reference sequence). J was trimmed by 9 bases and V by 6 bases; bases with no gene match: 5. This CDR3 has 12 residues. For the CDR3, the DNA is TGTGCCAGTAGCAAACAGGGGAGTGAGCAGTTCTTC. Encoded protein: CASSKQGSEQFF.

V usage is TRBV14 and J usage is TRBJ2-2; tentatively, D is TRBD2 (5 bases). Germline V gives CDR1 SGHDN, CDR2 FVKESK. Trimming removed 4 bases from V and 3 bases from J, with 12 bases in between. The CDR3 is 15 amino acids. The CDR3 spells CASSPGLRDTGELFF. The CDR3, as DNA: TGTGCCAGCAGCCCTGGACTGCGGGACACCGGGGAGCTGTTTTTT.

The chain recombines TRBV25-1 with TRBJ1-2; tentatively, D is TRBD1 (5 bases). Trimming removed 4 bases at V and 9 bases at J, with 9 bases between. Germline CDR1 reads MGHDK; CDR2 reads SYGVNS. The CDR3 covers 11 residues. In nucleotides, the CDR3 is TGTGCCAGCAGTGCCCAGGGAAGCTACACCTTC. It codes for CASSAQGSYTF.

This chain links TRBV9 with TRBJ2-1; 8 bases line up with TRBD1. The V segment lost 2 bases and the J segment 5 bases; nucleotides outside the gene matches: 6. Germline-derived CDR1 and CDR2 are SGDLS and YYNGEE. The CDR3 is made up of 15 amino acids. For the CDR3, the DNA is TGTGCCAGCAGCGTGGCCGGGACAGGCCACAATGAGCAGTTCTTC. Translation: CASSVAGTGHNEQFF. The whole variable domain, remainder taken from reference TRBV9 and TRBJ2-1, is DSGVTQTPKHLITATGQRVTLRCSPRSGDLSVYWYQQSLDQGLQFLIQYYNGEERAKGNILERFSAQQFPDLHSELNLSSLELGDSALYFCASSVAGTGHNEQFFGPGTRLTVL.

The chain has TRBV21-1 and TRBJ1-2; the table names TRBD1, a call not compared with the DNA. TRBV21-1 is a documented pseudogene. This CDR3 is 11 amino acids long. The CDR3 DNA follows: TGTGCCAGCAGTTCAAAGACACCCTACACCTTC. Protein sequence: CASSSKTPYTF.

The CDR3 DNA reads TGTGCCATCAGTGACCAGGGCCTCTGGTTCTTC. Its translation is CAISDQGLWFF. The V gene is TRBV10-3, the J gene TRBJ2-1; D possibly corresponds to TRBD1 (5 bases). This CDR3 spans 11 amino acids. V lost 3 bases and J 15 bases, leaving 12 bases between the germline ends. In germline, CDR1 is ENHRY, CDR2 SYGVKD.

The V gene is TRBV4-1, the J gene TRBJ1-3; D is possibly TRBD1 (6 bases). Looked up from germline, CDR1 is MGHRA and CDR2 is YSYEKL. The V end lost 4 bases, the J end lost 0 bases, and 10 bases lay between the germline ends. The CDR3 is made up of 15 amino acids. CDR3 nucleotide sequence: TGCGCCAGCAGCCTCCGGGACATCTCTGGAAACACCATATATTTT. It translates to CASSLRDISGNTIYF.

The rearrangement joins TRBV24-1 to TRBJ2-1; no firm D call. The CDR3 runs to 12 residues. Germline V gene lookup returns CDR1 KGHDR and CDR2 SFDVKD. V was clipped by 0 bases and J by 9 bases, with 5 bases between them. This chain's CDR3 is CATSDLYVEQFF. The CDR3 DNA sequence: TGTGCCACCAGTGATTTGTATGTTGAGCAGTTCTTC.

V and J are TRBV9 and TRBJ2-2; 8 bases are a match to TRBD1. The length of the CDR3 is 19 residues. J gave up 0 bases and V 0 bases, and 10 bases lay outside the gene matches. Germline CDR1 is SGDLS and CDR2 is YYNGEE. CDR3: CASSVVGTGKKTNTGELFF. CDR3 nucleotide sequence: TGTGCCAGCAGCGTAGTTGGGACAGGAAAGAAAACGAACACCGGGGAGCTGTTTTTT.

J is TRBJ2-5 and V is TRBV5-1, with 7 bases lining up with TRBD1. V lost 1 base, J lost 5 bases, and 5 bases stayed unmatched. Germline V gene data show CDR1 as SGHRS and CDR2 as YFSETQ. The CDR3 covers 14 residues. The chain's CDR3 is CASSLQGVWETQYF. The CDR3 coding sequence is TGCGCCAGCAGCTTGCAGGGGGTTTGGGAGACCCAGTACTTC.

This clone came up once. The chain recombines TRBV5-6 with TRBJ1-5, with 8 nucleotides matching TRBD1. The germline CDR1 and CDR2 sequences are SGHDT and YYEEEE. V was pared by 4 bases and J by 5 bases, with 14 bases of the junction left unmatched. The CDR3 is 17 amino acids. The CDR3 loop reads CASSGGQAGGLDQPQHF. In DNA, the CDR3 is TGTGCCAGCAGCGGGGGACAGGCCGGGGGCTTGGATCAGCCCCAGCATTTT.

This clone was seen only once. This chain links TRBV7-8 with TRBJ1-2; the D is unclear. This CDR3 region has 15 residues. Germline values: CDR1 SGHVS, CDR2 FQNEAQ. Deletions cut 4 bases from V and 4 bases from J, with 16 bases between. Here the CDR3 reads CASSSLGEAAYGYTF. CDR3 nucleotides: TGTGCCAGCAGCTCCCTAGGTGAGGCCGCCTATGGCTACACCTTC.

In this sample, this clone turned up once. The chain links TRBV6-5 to TRBJ1-1; possible D gene TRBD1, 5 bases. The CDR3 totals 11 residues. Germline assignment: CDR1 MNHEY and CDR2 SVGAGI. Trimming stripped 4 bases from V and 7 bases from J, with 7 bases between. The CDR3 region has the DNA TGTGCCAGCAGTTCCAGGGATGAAGCTTTCTTT. It specifies CASSSRDEAFF.

The chain is built from TRBV4-1 and TRBJ1-2; possibly TRBD1 for D (6 bases). This CDR3 is built from 16 residues. CDR1 is MGHRA and CDR2 is YSYEKL in the germline V gene. V was pared by 1 base and J by 4 bases, with 16 bases between. The DNA for the CDR3 is TGCGCCAGCAGCCAAGGTTTGGGGGCCGGTGGCTATGGCTACACCTTC. Translation gives CASSQGLGAGGYGYTF.

The rearrangement uses TRBV2 and TRBJ1-1, with D tentatively TRBD1 (6 bases). Germline CDR1 and CDR2: SNHLY and FYNNEI. Trimming took 5 bases from V and 1 from J, leaving 8 bases between them. This CDR3 has 13 amino acids. CDR3 coding DNA: TGTGCCAGCAGTCTCAGGGGGAACACTGAAGCTTTCTTT. Its protein product is CASSLRGNTEAFF.

In this sample, this clone turned up a few times. The J gene is TRBJ1-6, the V gene TRBV2; D unresolved. The CDR3 is 13 residues long. Trimming left V 11 bases short and J 7 bases short, with 15 bases between. Germline-derived CDR1 and CDR2 are SNHLY and FYNNEI. The CDR3: CAGLIDGNSPLHF. CDR3 nucleotide sequence: TGTGCCGGACTAATTGATGGAAATTCACCCCTCCACTTT. The full variable domain, rest sourced from reference TRBV2 and TRBJ1-6, is EPEVTQTPSHQVTQMGQEVILRCVPISNHLYFYWYRQILGQKVEFLVSFYNNEISEKSEIFDDQFSVERPDGSNFTLKIRSTKLEDSAMYFCAGLIDGNSPLHFGNGTRLTVT.

This chain joins TRBV5-6 and TRBJ2-7; 7 nucleotides line up with TRBD1. V dropped 3 bases and J dropped 6; count of bases not matched to a gene: 3. Germline V gene data show CDR1 as SGHDT and CDR2 as YYEEEE. The CDR3 is 12 residues long. CDR3 sequence (DNA): TGTGCCAGCAGCTCCTACAGGGGCGAGCAGTACTTC. Protein: CASSSYRGEQYF.

On this clone itself: An end of the junction does not agree with germline; a read error may underlie this. This chain joins TRBV7-7 and TRBJ2-1; 10 bases are shared with TRBD2. Germline loops: CDR1 SSHAT, CDR2 FNYEAQ (reference sequence). The CDR3 length is 16 residues. CDR3: CASSLGLAEGGNEQFF. In DNA form, the CDR3 reads TGTGCTAGCAGCTTAGGACTAGCGGAGGGCGGCAATGAGCAGTTCTTC.